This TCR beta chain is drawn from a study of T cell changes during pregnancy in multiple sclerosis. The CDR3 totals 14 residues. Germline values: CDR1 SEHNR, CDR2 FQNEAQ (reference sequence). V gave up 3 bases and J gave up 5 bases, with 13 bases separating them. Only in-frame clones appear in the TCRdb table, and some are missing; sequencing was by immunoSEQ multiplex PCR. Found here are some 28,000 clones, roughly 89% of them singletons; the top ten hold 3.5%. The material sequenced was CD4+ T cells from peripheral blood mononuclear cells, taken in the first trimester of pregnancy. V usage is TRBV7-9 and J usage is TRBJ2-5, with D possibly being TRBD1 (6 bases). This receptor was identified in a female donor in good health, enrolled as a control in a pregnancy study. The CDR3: CASSLAGAMETQYF. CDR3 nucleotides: TGTGCCAGCAGCTTGGCAGGGGCCATGGAGACCCAGTACTTC.